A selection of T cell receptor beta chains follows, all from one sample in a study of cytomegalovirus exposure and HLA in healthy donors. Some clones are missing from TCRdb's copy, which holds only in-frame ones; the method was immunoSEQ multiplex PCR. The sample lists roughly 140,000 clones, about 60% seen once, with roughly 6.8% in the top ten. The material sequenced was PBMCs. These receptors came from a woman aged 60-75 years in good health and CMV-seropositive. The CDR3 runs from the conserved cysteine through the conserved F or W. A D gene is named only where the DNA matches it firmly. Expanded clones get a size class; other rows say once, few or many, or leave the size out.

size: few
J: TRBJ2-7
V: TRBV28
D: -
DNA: TGTGCCAGCAGTTTAAGGCAGGGGAGCAACGAGCAGTACTTC
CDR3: CASSLRQGSNEQYF

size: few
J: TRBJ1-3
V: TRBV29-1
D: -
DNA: TGCAGCGTTGCCGAACAGGGAAGTGGAAACACCATATATTTT
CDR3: CSVAEQGSGNTIYF

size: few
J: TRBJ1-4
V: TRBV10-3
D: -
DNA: TGTGCCATCAGTCCCGGTAGGGAGGGAAATGAAAAACTGTTTTTT
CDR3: CAISPGREGNEKLFF

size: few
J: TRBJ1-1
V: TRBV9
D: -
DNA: TGTGCCAGCAGCGTAGCACACCAGGGGTTAACTTTCTTT
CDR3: CASSVAHQGLTFF

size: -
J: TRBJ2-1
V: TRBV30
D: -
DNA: TGTGCCATTACCCGATGGGCGGGATCTTCCTACAATGAGCAGTTCTTC
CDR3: CAITRWAGSSYNEQFF

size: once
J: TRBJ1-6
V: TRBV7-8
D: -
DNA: TGTGCCAGCAGCTTAGAGGGGTACAGCTATAATTCACCCCTCCACTTT
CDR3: CASSLEGYSYNSPLHF

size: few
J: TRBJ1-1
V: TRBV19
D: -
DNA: TGTGCCAGTAGTACAGGGAACACTGAAGCTTTCTTT
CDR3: CASSTGNTEAFF

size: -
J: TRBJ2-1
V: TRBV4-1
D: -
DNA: TGCGCCAGCAGCCAAGGTTCGGATGAGCAGTTCTTC
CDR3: CASSQGSDEQFF

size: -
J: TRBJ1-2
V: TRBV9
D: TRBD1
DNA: TGTGCCAGCAGCGTGGTCGACAGGGGCCGAGGCTACACCTTC
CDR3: CASSVVDRGRGYTF

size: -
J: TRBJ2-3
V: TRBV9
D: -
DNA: TGTGCCAGCAGCGTCTCCCGGTCTAGCACAGATACGCAGTATTTT
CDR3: CASSVSRSSTDTQYF

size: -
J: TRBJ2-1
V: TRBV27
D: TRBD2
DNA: TGTGCCAGCAGTTTATGGGGACTAGCGGTAAACAATGAGCAGTTCTTC
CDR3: CASSLWGLAVNNEQFF

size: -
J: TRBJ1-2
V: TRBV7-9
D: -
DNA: TGTGCCAGCAGCCGGGCGGAGGTCGGAGGCTATGGCTACACCTTC
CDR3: CASSRAEVGGYGYTF

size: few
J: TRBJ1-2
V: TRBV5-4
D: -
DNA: TGTGCCAGCAGCTTTAACAGGCATGGCTACACCTTC
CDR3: CASSFNRHGYTF

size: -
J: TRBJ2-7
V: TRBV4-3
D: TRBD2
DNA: TGCGCCAGCAGCCAAGAAATAGCGGGAGGCTACGAGCAGTACTTC
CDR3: CASSQEIAGGYEQYF

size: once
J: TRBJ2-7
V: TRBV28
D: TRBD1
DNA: TGTGCCAGCATCCTCCAGGGGGCTCACTCCTACGAGCAGTACTTC
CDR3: CASILQGAHSYEQYF

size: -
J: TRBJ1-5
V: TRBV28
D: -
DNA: TGTGCCAGCATCCAAGCTGGTTATAGCAATCAGCCCCAGCATTTT
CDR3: CASIQAGYSNQPQHF

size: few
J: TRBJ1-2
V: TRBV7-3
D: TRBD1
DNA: TGTGCCAGCAGCTTCAACGACAGGGAGGGCTACACCTTC
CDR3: CASSFNDREGYTF

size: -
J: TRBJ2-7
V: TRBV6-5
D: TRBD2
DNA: TGTGCCAGCAGTTACGATAGCGGGAGGTCTTACGAGCAGTACTTC
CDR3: CASSYDSGRSYEQYF

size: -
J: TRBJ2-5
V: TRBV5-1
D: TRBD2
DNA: TGCGCCAGCAGCTTGGAACGGGGGGGGGAGACCCAGTACTTC
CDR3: CASSLERGGETQYF

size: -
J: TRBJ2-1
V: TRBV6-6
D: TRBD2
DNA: TGTGCCAGCAGTAACTCCGGACTAGCGGGAGTGAATGAGCAGTTCTTC
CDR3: CASSNSGLAGVNEQFF

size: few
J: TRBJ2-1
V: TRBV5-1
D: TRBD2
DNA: TGCGCCAGCAGCTTGGGAGATAGCGGGGTTAGTGAGCAGTTCTTC
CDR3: CASSLGDSGVSEQFF

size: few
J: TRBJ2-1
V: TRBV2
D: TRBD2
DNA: TGTGCCAGCAGCGCCTGGACTAGCCGGCCCAATGAGCAGTTCTTC
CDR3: CASSAWTSRPNEQFF

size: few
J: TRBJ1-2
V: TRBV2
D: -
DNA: TGTGCCAGCAGTGAAAATATAACTAACTATGGCTACACCTTC
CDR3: CASSENITNYGYTF

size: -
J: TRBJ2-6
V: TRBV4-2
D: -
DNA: TGTGCCAGCACCTCAACCATAGCAAGCGGGGCCAACGTCCTGACTTTC
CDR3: CASTSTIASGANVLTF

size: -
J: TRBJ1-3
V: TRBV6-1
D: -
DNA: TGTGCCAGCAGTGAAGACCTGGGCACTGGAAACACCATATATTTT
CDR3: CASSEDLGTGNTIYF

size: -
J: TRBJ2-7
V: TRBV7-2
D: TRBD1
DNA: TGTGCCAGCAGCCCCTTCCCGGGACAGGGGGCGGTCGAGCAGTACTTC
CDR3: CASSPFPGQGAVEQYF

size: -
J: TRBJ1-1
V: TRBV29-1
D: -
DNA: TGCAGCGTTGAATCACAGATGAACACTGAAGCTTTCTTT
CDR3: CSVESQMNTEAFF

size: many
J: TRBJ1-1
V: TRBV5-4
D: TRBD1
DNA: TGTGCCAGCAGCATGGGACAGGGAATATTTGAAGCTTTCTTT
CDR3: CASSMGQGIFEAFF

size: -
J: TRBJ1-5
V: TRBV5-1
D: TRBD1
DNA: TGCGCCAGCAGGGACAGGGAAGATCAGCCCCAGCATTTT
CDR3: CASRDREDQPQHF

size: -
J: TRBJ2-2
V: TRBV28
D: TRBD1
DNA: TGTGCCAGCAGTTCTCCGGGACAGTCCACCGGGGAGCTGTTTTTT
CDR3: CASSSPGQSTGELFF

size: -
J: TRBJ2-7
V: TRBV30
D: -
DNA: TGTGCCTGGAGTAGGACTGCTTACGAGCAGTACTTC
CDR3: CAWSRTAYEQYF

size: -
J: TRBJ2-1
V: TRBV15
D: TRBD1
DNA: TGTGCCACCAGCAGAGAACCAGACAGGGTCAATGAGCAGTTCTTC
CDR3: CATSREPDRVNEQFF

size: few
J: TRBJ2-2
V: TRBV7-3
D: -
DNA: TGTGCCAGCAGCCCACAGGGCACCGGGGAGCTGTTTTTT
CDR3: CASSPQGTGELFF

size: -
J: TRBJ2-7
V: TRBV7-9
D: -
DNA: TGTGCCAGCAGCCTACTGGGTTCGGGAGAGCAGTACTTC
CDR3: CASSLLGSGEQYF

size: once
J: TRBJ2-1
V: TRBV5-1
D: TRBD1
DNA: TGCGCCAGCAGCTTGGGGCAGGGGGCTAGGAATGAGCAGTTCTTC
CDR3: CASSLGQGARNEQFF

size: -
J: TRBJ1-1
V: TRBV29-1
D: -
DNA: TGCAGCGGCTGGCGGAAGGGGCAAACTGAAGCTTTCTTT
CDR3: CSGWRKGQTEAFF

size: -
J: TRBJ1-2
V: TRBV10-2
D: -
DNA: TGCGCCAGCAGTGTAGAGAATCTTTATGGCTACACCTTC
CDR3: CASSVENLYGYTF

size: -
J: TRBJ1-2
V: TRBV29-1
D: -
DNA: TGCAGCGTTGACGGAGCTGGGGGCTACACCTTC
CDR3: CSVDGAGGYTF

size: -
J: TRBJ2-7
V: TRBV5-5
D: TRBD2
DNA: TGTGCCAGCAGCTTGGGTCTAGCGGACTCCTACGAGCAGTACTTC
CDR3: CASSLGLADSYEQYF

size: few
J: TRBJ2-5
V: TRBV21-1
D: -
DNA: TGTGCCAGCAGCACCTTGACAGGGCCAAATCAAGAGACCCAGTACTTC
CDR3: CASSTLTGPNQETQYF

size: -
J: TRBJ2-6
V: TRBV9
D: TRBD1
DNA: TGTGCCAGCAGCGTAGACGGGACAGCTTACGGGGCCAACGTCCTGACTTTC
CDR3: CASSVDGTAYGANVLTF

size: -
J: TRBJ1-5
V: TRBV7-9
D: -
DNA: TGTGCCAGCAGCTCTGACCCAGAGGGCAATCAGCCCCAGCATTTT
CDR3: CASSSDPEGNQPQHF

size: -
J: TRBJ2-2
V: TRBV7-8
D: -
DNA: TGTGCCAGCAGCTTAGGGGAGTCGAACACCGGGGAGCTGTTTTTT
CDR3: CASSLGESNTGELFF

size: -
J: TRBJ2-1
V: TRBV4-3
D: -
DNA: TGCGCCAGCAGCCCGCAGGTTTTCTCCTACAATGAGCAGTTCTTC
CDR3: CASSPQVFSYNEQFF

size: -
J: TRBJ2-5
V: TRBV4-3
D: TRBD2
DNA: TGCGCCAGCAGCCAAGACTACAGGGTAGCGGGAGCAGAGACCCAGTACTTC
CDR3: CASSQDYRVAGAETQYF

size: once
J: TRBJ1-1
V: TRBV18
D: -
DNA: TGTGCCAGCTCACCCTCCGAGGGCCCTGAAGCTTTCTTT
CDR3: CASSPSEGPEAFF

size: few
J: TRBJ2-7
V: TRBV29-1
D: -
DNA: TGCAGCGTTGATGAGGGGGAGTCGAACTACGAGCAGTACTTC
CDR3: CSVDEGESNYEQYF

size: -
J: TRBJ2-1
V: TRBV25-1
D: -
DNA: TGTGCCAGCAGTACCCCAGGGTTAGCCTACAATGAGCAGTTCTTC
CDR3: CASSTPGLAYNEQFF

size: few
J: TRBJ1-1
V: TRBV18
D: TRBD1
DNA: TGTGCCAGCTCACCCCTGGCGGACAGGATGAACACTGAAGCTTTCTTT
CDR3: CASSPLADRMNTEAFF

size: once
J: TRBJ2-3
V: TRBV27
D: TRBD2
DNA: TGTGCCAGCAGTCCCGGGACTAGCGGGGGCCTCACAGATACGCAGTATTTT
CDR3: CASSPGTSGGLTDTQYF

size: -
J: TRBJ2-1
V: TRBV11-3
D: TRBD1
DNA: TGTGCCAGCAGCTCCCGCCCCGGGACAGGGGCTTCTCATGAGCAGTTCTTC
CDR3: CASSSRPGTGASHEQFF

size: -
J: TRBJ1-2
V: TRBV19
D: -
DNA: TGTGCCAGTCGACAGGAGAGCCGGGGCTACACCTTC
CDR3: CASRQESRGYTF

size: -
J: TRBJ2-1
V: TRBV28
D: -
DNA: TGTGCCAGCAGTTTACCGCGGGACTACAATGAGCAGTTCTTC
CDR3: CASSLPRDYNEQFF

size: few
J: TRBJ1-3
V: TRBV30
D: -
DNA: TGTGCCTGGAGTGTAGCGGGTCGGGCCATATATTTT
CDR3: CAWSVAGRAIYF

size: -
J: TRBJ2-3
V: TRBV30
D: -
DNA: TGTGCCTGGAATGCCCAGGGTCCTGGTACGCAGTATTTT
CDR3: CAWNAQGPGTQYF